This T cell receptor (beta chain) was identified in a study of cytomegalovirus exposure and HLA in healthy donors. Though probably carrying unrecorded immune exposures, donors were nominally healthy at sampling. The study ran its PCR with 60 Vbeta and 13 Jbeta primers. TCRdb keeps only in-frame clones here, not all; method: immunoSEQ multiplex PCR. Of over 250,000 clones listed, 80% to 90% are singletons. Germline assignment: CDR1 SGHVS and CDR2 FNYEAQ. V was pared by 1 base and J by 7 bases, with 7 bases of the junction left unmatched. The CDR3 covers 14 residues. Findings and caveats of the study: In an earlier analysis, most TCR beta V segments were productive about 87% or about 30% of the time. Usually a TCR sequence was rare, but some public TCRs were found in many donors. Presence/absence analyses assumed roughly uniform sequencing depth across donors, which may not hold.

Comments on this clone: The antigen is undetermined.

The specimen was PBMCs. This chain links TRBV7-6 with TRBJ2-7, with TRBD2 identical over 7 bases. The sequence derives from a man in his forties in good health and CMV-seropositive. The CDR3 DNA reads TGTGCCAGCAGCTTAGGCGGGAGTGGGCGAGAGCAGTACTTC. This sequence encodes CASSLGGSGREQYF.